The TCR beta chain under discussion was sequenced for a study of blood T cell repertoires in COVID-19. On the study more broadly: Acute and convalescent COVID-19 specimens originated in the United States, Italy and Spain. The analysed material was cDNA or gDNA that came from T cells, B-cell-depleted T cells, or PBMCs.

With 4 bases removed from V and 2 bases from J, the gap between germline ends came to 9 bases. This CDR3 contains 13 residues. Germline CDR1 reads SGHNT; CDR2 reads YYREEE (reference sequence). Per the authors' pipeline: Amplification of reference gene primers provided the estimated nucleated cell counts. The assay was immunoSEQ multiplex PCR, and TCRdb's table has in-frame clones only and misses some. Clone size and V and J calls were adopted from that table, with D and trimming inferred from the DNA. The sample yields about 130,000 clones, about 85% seen once. The receptor was derived from a woman aged 80 or older with acute or convalescent COVID-19. Material for sequencing was peripheral blood. The chain is built from TRBV5-4 and TRBJ2-5; a weak D match, TRBD1 (6 bases). CDR3 DNA: TGTGCCAGCAGCACGACAGGACAAGAGACCCAGTACTTC. This encodes CASSTTGQETQYF.